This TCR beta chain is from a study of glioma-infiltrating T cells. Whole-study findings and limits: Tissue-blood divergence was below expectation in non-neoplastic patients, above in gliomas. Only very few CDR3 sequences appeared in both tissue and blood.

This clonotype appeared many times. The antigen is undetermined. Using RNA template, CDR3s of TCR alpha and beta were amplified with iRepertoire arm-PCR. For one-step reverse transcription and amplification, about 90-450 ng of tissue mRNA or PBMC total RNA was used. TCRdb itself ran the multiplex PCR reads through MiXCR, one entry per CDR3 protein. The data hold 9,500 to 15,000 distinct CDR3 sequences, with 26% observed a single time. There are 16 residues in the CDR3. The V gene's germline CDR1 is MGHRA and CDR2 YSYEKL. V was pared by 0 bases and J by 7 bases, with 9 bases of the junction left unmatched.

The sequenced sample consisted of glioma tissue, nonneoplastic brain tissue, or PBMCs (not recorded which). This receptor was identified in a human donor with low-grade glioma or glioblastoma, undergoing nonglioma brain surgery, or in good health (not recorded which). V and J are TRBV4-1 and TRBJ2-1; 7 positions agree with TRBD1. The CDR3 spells CASSQDWTGVRNEQFF. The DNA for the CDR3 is TGCGCCAGCAGCCAAGATTGGACAGGTGTGCGGAATGAGCAGTTCTTC.